The 27 T cell receptor beta chains below all came from one sample that was sequenced in a study of molecular identifiers for immune sequencing clone quantification. TCRdb analysed the PCR reads with MiXCR anew, one entry per CDR3 protein. This sample has over 600,000 distinct CDR3 sequences, with 15% to 20% found just once. Sequencing was carried out using naive CD8+ T cells from blood, with Jurkat cell RNA spiked in. The sample's subset: FACS-sorted CD8+CD4-CCR7+CD45RA+ naive T cells. The source of these receptors is a human donor in good health. Some libraries in this study had Jurkat cell RNA spiked in.

There are many counts of this clonotype. V usage is TRBV5-1 and J usage is TRBJ2-5, with TRBD1 as a possible D gene (5 bases). Germline CDR1 is SGHRS and CDR2 is YFSETQ. Between the trimmed V and J ends, which lost 3 bases and 0 bases, there was a span of 15 bases. This CDR3 is 16 amino acids long. The DNA for the CDR3 is TGCGCCAGCAGCTCGGAGACAGCAACCAACCAAGAGACCCAGTACTTC. This gives the protein CASSSETATNQETQYF.

On this clonotype itself: Since a much larger clone is just one base distant, this may be a read error. This rearrangement joins TRBV19 to TRBJ1-2; no clear D. The CDR3 covers 12 residues. Germline V gene lookup returns CDR1 LNHDA and CDR2 SQIVND (reference sequence). The CDR3 loop reads CASRMEDYSYTF. The CDR3 coding sequence is TGTGCCAGTAGGATGGAGGACTATAGCTACACCTTC.

There are many counts of this clonotype. The V call is TRBV20-1, the J call TRBJ2-3, with TRBD1 matching over 8 bases. This CDR3 contains 13 residues. The germline V gene encodes CDR1 DFQATT and CDR2 SNEGSKA (reference sequence). V lost 6 bases, J lost 4 bases, and 6 bases stayed unmatched. Here the CDR3 reads CSANRGMSDTQYF. The DNA for the CDR3 is TGCAGTGCAAACAGGGGGATGTCAGATACGCAGTATTTT.

This clonotype was seen more than once but under ten times. This chain connects TRBV25-1 to TRBJ1-1, with TRBD1 as a possible D gene (5 bases). The CDR3 length is 13 residues. The germline V gene encodes CDR1 MGHDK and CDR2 SYGVNS. Trimming took off 7 bases at V and 3 bases at J, with 12 bases between the two ends. DNA of the CDR3: TGTGCCAGCAAAGCGGGGGATTACACTGAAGCTTTCTTT. Amino acids: CASKAGDYTEAFF.

The chain is built from TRBV27 and TRBJ2-7; D gene uncertain. The CDR3 length is 15 residues. From germline, CDR1 is MNHEY and CDR2 SMNVEV (reference sequence). Trimming removed 0 bases at V and 0 bases at J, with 9 bases between. Here the CDR3 DNA reads TGTGCCAGCAGTTTATCGGGCAGCAACTCCTACGAGCAGTACTTC. It codes for CASSLSGSNSYEQYF.

Only a few counts were recorded for this clonotype. Written as DNA, the CDR3 is TGTGCCAGCAGTTTAGCGCCAGAAGAAGAGACCCAGTACTTC. Its translation: CASSLAPEEETQYF. The chain recombines TRBV12-3 or TRBV12-4 with TRBJ2-5; D ambiguous. The CDR3 spans 14 residues. The V end lost 0 bases, the J end lost 3 bases, and 8 bases lay between the germline ends.

This clonotype was seen ten or more times. The DNA for the CDR3 is TGTGCCAGCAGCCGAGAAACGACAGGACAGAAGTACGAGCAGTACTTC. Its protein product is CASSRETTGQKYEQYF. V usage is TRBV14 and J usage is TRBJ2-7, with D possibly being TRBD1 (6 bases). The ends were cut back, 4 bases at V and 4 bases at J, with 20 bases in the middle. CDR3 size: 16 residues. Germline lookup yields CDR1 SGHDN and CDR2 FVKESK. The full variable domain, with the rest looked up from reference TRBV14 and TRBJ2-7, is EAGVTQFPSHSVIEKGQTVTLRCDPISGHDNLYWYRRVMGKEIKFLLHFVKESKQDESGMPNNRFLAERTGGTYSTLKVQPAELEDSGVYFCASSRETTGQKYEQYFGPGTRLTVT.

This clonotype was recorded at least ten times. The chain links TRBV19 to TRBJ2-1, with 9 bases identical to TRBD2. Germline CDR1 reads LNHDA; CDR2 reads SQIVND (reference sequence). The CDR3 runs to 15 residues. V lost 5 bases and J lost 5; bases outside the gene matches: 7. The CDR3 protein is CASSPPGLAHNEQFF. CDR3 in DNA: TGTGCCAGTAGTCCCCCGGGACTAGCCCACAATGAGCAGTTCTTC. Full variable domain (rest looked up from reference TRBV19 and TRBJ2-1): DGGITQSPKYLFRKEGQNVTLSCEQNLNHDAMYWYRQDPGQGLRLIYYSQIVNDFQKGDIAEGYSVSREKKESFPLTVTSAQKNPTAFYLCASSPPGLAHNEQFFGPGTRLTVL.

In this sample, this clonotype turned up many times. V usage is TRBV5-1 and J usage is TRBJ1-1; 8 bases line up with TRBD1. V lost 0 bases to trimming and J lost 3 bases; unmatched junction nucleotides: 10. The CDR3 runs 17 residues. Germline V gene data show CDR1 as SGHRS and CDR2 as YFSETQ. CDR3 DNA: TGCGCCAGCAGCTTGGAGCAGGGGGCGACGGTTTACACTGAAGCTTTCTTT. Its protein is CASSLEQGATVYTEAFF.

The chain combines TRBV7-6 with TRBJ2-7; a weak D match, TRBD1 (5 bases). CDR1 SGHVS and CDR2 FNYEAQ come from the germline V gene. The germline V and J ends were trimmed by 8 bases and 3 bases, with 14 bases remaining between them. The CDR3 runs to 13 residues. In DNA form, the CDR3 reads TGTGCCAGCGCCGCTGGACACAACTACGAGCAGTACTTC. Translation: CASAAGHNYEQYF.

This clonotype was observed many times. CDR3 bases: TGTGCCAGCAGCTTAGAGGGGCTGACTCTAGCCAAAAACATTCAGTACTTC. Encoded protein: CASSLEGLTLAKNIQYF. The chain is built from TRBV7-2 and TRBJ2-4; D is perhaps TRBD1 (5 bases). The CDR3 extends over 17 amino acids. The V and J ends lost 1 base and 0 bases respectively, with 13 bases between them. The germline V gene has CDR1 SGHTA and CDR2 FQGNSA.

In its sample, this clonotype was seen many times. The chain uses TRBV30 and TRBJ2-7; no firm D call. V gave up 3 bases and J gave up 4 bases, with 10 bases separating them. Germline CDR1 and CDR2: GTSNPN and SVGIG (reference sequence). CDR3 length equals 12 residues. CDR3 protein: CAWRSDMYEQYF. The CDR3 DNA reads as TGTGCCTGGAGGTCCGACATGTACGAGCAGTACTTC.

Of note for this clonotype: Given a much more abundant clone one base away, this may be a read error. This chain connects TRBV6-5 to TRBJ2-6; D might be TRBD1 (5 bases). The length of the CDR3 is 15 residues. CDR1 MNHEY and CDR2 SVGAGI come from the germline V gene. CDR3 protein: CASRPAPSGADVLTF. Written as DNA, the CDR3 is TGTGCCAGCAGGCCGGCCCCTTCTGGGGCCGACGTCCTGACTTTC.

The rearrangement links TRBV19 to TRBJ2-1; either TRBD1 or TRBD2 may fit D (5 bases each). Germline lookup yields CDR1 LNHDA and CDR2 SQIVND (reference sequence). This CDR3 is built from 18 residues. V dropped 5 bases and J dropped 2 bases, with 22 bases sitting between them. The CDR3 nucleotides are TGTGCCAGTAGTGCTTACTCGGGGCTCAAGGGAGCCTACAATGAGCAGTTCTTC. Amino acid sequence: CASSAYSGLKGAYNEQFF.

This clonotype occurred a few times. The chain combines TRBV16 with TRBJ2-1; D is possibly TRBD2 (6 bases). In germline, CDR1 is KGHSY, CDR2 FQNENV. The length of the CDR3 is 14 residues. Trimming shortened V by 4 bases and J by 4 bases, and 11 bases separated the two germline ends. The CDR3 bases are TGTGCCAGCAGCCTTACTAGCATTTACAATGAGCAGTTCTTC. Its translation is CASSLTSIYNEQFF.

This clonotype was counted ten times or more. This chain links TRBV7-9 with TRBJ2-2; 13 bases are a match to TRBD2. The ends lost 8 bases at V and 4 bases at J; junction bases unmatched: 10. Germline V CDR1 and CDR2: SEHNR, FQNEAQ (reference sequence). This CDR3 contains 17 residues. DNA for the CDR3: TGTGCCAGCCCCCTCCCCGGGACTAGCGGGGCCACCGGGGAGCTGTTTTTT. Protein: CASPLPGTSGATGELFF.

This clonotype was seen a few times. No DNA is shown, since the ends of the CDR3 on it are uncertain; the CDR3 is the one TCRdb lists. J is TRBJ2-2 and V is TRBV19; TRBD1, as called in the table, went unchecked against the DNA. The CDR3 length equals 15 residues, ends included. The germline CDR1 and CDR2 sequences are LNHDA and SQIVND (reference sequence). The CDR3: CASSVGTGIAGELSF.

This clonotype was seen at least ten times. The chain is built from TRBV2 and TRBJ2-2, with D possibly called TRBD1 or TRBD2 (5 bases each). CDR1 and CDR2 (germline): SNHLY, FYNNEI. The CDR3 is made up of 12 amino acids. Trimming took off 8 bases at V and 3 bases at J, with 7 bases between the two ends. In nucleotides, the CDR3 is TGTGCCAGCGGGGGAGACACCGGGGAGCTGTTTTTT. Protein product: CASGGDTGELFF.

This clonotype turned up a few times. The chain couples TRBV20-1 to TRBJ2-1, with 7 bases matching TRBD2. CDR3 length: 14 amino acids. The ends lost 1 base at V and 9 bases at J; junction bases unmatched: 9. CDR1 and CDR2 from the germline V gene are DFQATT and SNEGSKA (reference sequence). The CDR3 protein is CSARGAAGRSEQFF. As DNA, the CDR3 is TGCAGTGCTAGAGGGGCGGCCGGGAGGAGTGAGCAGTTCTTC.

This clonotype was found many times. Lacking the conserved final phenylalanine or tryptophan, this CDR3 likely reflects a read error. No DNA is shown, since the ends of the CDR3 on it are uncertain; the CDR3 is the one TCRdb lists. The chain uses TRBV5-4 and TRBJ1-4; no check of the table's D call, TRBD1, against the DNA was made. Both ends counted, the CDR3 spans 11 residues. Per germline, CDR1 SGHNT and CDR2 YYREEE (reference sequence). The CDR3 is CASSRTVPLVR.

On this clonotype itself: A read error may be the cause here, since a much bigger clone is one base away. The chain carries TRBV5-1 and TRBJ1-4; the D is unclear. V shed 0 bases and J shed 7 bases, with 16 bases lying between them. The CDR3 is 16 amino acids. Germline V gene sequence: CDR1 SGHRS, CDR2 YFSETQ. The DNA for the CDR3 is TGCGCCAGCAGCTTGGATCGGTCAGCGTGGGGTGAAAAACTGTTTTTT. This codes for CASSLDRSAWGEKLFF. Variable domain in full (rest from reference TRBV5-1 and TRBJ1-4): KAGVTQTPRYLIKTRGQQVTLSCSPISGHRSVSWYQQTPGQGLQFLFEYFSETQRNKGNFPGRFSGRQFSNSRSEMNVSTLELGDSALYLCASSLDRSAWGEKLFFGSGTQLSVL.

The chain joins TRBV20-1 to TRBJ2-1, with D perhaps matching TRBD1 or TRBD2 (5 bases each). Trimming left V 2 bases short and J 8 bases short, with 13 bases between. The CDR3 loop spans 13 amino acids. Germline values: CDR1 DFQATT, CDR2 SNEGSKA (reference sequence). In DNA form, the CDR3 reads TGCAGTGCTAGAATGGGGGTGTTGGATGAGCAGTTCTTC. It codes for CSARMGVLDEQFF.

The V gene is TRBV2, the J gene TRBJ1-3; the D gene is possibly TRBD1 (5 bases). The germline V gene encodes CDR1 SNHLY and CDR2 FYNNEI. This CDR3 region has 13 residues. Trimming removed 7 bases at V and 4 bases at J, with 11 bases between. The CDR3 coding sequence is TGTGCCAGCATACGGGGGTCAGGAAACACCATATATTTT. It encodes CASIRGSGNTIYF.

To note about this clonotype: A much larger clone sits a single nucleotide away, making a read error possible. This sequence joins TRBV14 and TRBJ1-1; D uncertain. The CDR3 loop spans 14 amino acids. CDR1 is SGHDN and CDR2 is FVKESK in the germline V gene. CDR3 sequence: CASSQDIRGTGAFF. The CDR3 region has the DNA TGTGCCAGCAGCCAAGACATTCGGGGAACTGGAGCTTTCTTT.

At least ten counts were recorded for this clonotype. The V call is TRBV6-5, the J call TRBJ1-1; D ambiguous. V lost 2 bases to trimming and J lost 5 bases, with 9 bases between them. The CDR3 covers 13 residues. Germline V gene lookup returns CDR1 MNHEY and CDR2 SVGAGI. The CDR3 bases are TGTGCCAGCAGTTACCCTGGGAAAACTGAAGCTTTCTTT. Translating it yields CASSYPGKTEAFF.

This clonotype was detected a few times. The J gene is TRBJ2-3, the V gene TRBV5-4; 8 bases are a match to TRBD2. The germline CDR1 and CDR2 sequences are SGHNT and YYREEE (reference sequence). CDR3 length equals 15 residues. Germline trimming cut 4 bases from V and 6 bases from J; bases unmatched to any gene: 10. The CDR3 bases are TGTGCCAGCAGCCGACAGCGGGAGATTTGGGATACGCAGTATTTT. Translating gives CASSRQREIWDTQYF.

This clonotype showed up many times. The J gene is TRBJ2-5, the V gene TRBV29-1, with D uncertain. CDR1 SQVTM and CDR2 ANQGSEA come from the germline V gene. Trimming cost V 7 bases and J 1 base, with 25 bases left between them. The CDR3 is 17 residues long. In DNA, the CDR3 is TGCAGCGCCCCCTCGGCCGATACCATCAAGAGCCAAGAGACCCAGTACTTC. It encodes CSAPSADTIKSQETQYF.